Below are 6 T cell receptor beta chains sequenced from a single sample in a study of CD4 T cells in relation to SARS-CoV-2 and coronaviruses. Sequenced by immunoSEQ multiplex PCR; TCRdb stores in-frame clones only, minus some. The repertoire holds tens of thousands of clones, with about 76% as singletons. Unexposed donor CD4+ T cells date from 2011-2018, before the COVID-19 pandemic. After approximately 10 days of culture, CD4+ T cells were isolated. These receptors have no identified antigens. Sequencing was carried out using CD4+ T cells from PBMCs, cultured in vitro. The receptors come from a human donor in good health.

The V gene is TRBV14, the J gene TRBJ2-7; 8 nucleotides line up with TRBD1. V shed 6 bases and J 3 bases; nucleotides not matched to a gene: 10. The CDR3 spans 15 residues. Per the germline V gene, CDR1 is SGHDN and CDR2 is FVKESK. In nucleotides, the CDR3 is TGTGCCAGCAGGGAAGGGCAGGGGGCATTCTACGAGCAGTACTTC. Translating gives CASREGQGAFYEQYF.

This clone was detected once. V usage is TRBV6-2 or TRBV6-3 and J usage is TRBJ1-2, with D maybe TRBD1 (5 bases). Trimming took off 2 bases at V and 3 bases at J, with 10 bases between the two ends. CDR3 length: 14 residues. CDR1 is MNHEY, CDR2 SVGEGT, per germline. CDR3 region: CASSYDGGDYGYTF. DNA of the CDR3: TGTGCCAGCAGTTACGATGGGGGGGACTATGGCTACACCTTC.

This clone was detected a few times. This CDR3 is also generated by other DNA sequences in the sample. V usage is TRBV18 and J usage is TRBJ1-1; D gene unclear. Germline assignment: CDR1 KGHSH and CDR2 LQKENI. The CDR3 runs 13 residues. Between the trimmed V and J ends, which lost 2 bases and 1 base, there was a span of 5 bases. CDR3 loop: CASSPMGNTEAFF. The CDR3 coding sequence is TGTGCCAGCTCACCAATGGGGAACACTGAAGCTTTCTTT.

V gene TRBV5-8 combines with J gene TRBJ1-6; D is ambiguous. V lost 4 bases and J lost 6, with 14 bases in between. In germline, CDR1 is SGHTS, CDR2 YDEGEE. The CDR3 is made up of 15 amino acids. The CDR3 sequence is CASSAWPEGNSPLHF. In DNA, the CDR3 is TGTGCCAGCAGCGCTTGGCCGGAGGGTAATTCACCCCTCCACTTT.

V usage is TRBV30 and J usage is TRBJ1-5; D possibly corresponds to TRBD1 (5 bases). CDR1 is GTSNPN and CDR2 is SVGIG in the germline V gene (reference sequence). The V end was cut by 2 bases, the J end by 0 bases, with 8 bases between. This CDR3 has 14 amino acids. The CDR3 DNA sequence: TGTGCCTGGAGTCCGACAGATAGCAATCAGCCCCAGCATTTT. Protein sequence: CAWSPTDSNQPQHF.

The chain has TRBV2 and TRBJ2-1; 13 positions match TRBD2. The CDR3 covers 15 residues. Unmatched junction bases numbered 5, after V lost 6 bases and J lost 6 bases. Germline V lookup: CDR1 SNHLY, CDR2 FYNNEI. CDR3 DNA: TGTGCCAGCAGCGTGACTAGCGGGGGGACCAATGAGCAGTTCTTC. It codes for CASSVTSGGTNEQFF.